This TCR beta chain was captured by sequencing in a study of cytomegalovirus exposure and HLA in healthy donors. Study summary: A prior study identified 110 million or so unique TCR beta sequences from about 200 million T cells.

Researchers ran the PCR with 60 Vbeta and 13 Jbeta primers. Source study methods: It was a later analysis that counted tens of millions of unique TCR beta chains, of which around 11 million were shared. The assay was immunoSEQ multiplex PCR, and TCRdb's table has in-frame clones only and misses some. The D gene and trimming were derived from the DNA, and the V and J assignments and clone size from that table. The data show about 120,000 clones, 81% seen once. Findings and caveats of the study: A reported reduction in N-insertions relative to the 666-donor mean was seen in an Asian-associated ancestry cluster in a later analysis. Per a prior analysis, the majority of TCR beta V segments were productive roughly 87% or roughly 30% of the time.

In this sample, this clone turned up a few times. Its specificity is unknown. Sequencing was carried out using PBMCs. The sequence was obtained from a middle-aged man in good health and CMV-seronegative.

The CDR3 DNA reads as TGTGCCACCAGGGCCCCGAACCAAGAGACCCAGTACTTC. It codes for CATRAPNQETQYF. The rearrangement links TRBV15 to TRBJ2-5; no clear D gene. CDR1 is LNHNV, CDR2 YYDKDF, per germline (reference sequence). Trimming pared 6 bases from V and 0 bases from J, leaving 8 bases between. This CDR3 has 13 amino acids. Using reference TRBV15 and TRBJ2-5 for the parts outside the CDR3, the full variable domain is DAMVIQNPRYQVTQFGKPVTLSCSQTLNHNVMYWYQQKSSQAPKLLFHYYDKDFNNEADTPDNFQSRRPNTSFCFLDIRSPGLGDTAMYLCATRAPNQETQYFGPGTRLLVL.